This T cell receptor beta chain derives from a study of monozygotic twins with inflammatory bowel disease. The blood volume drawn from each donor was about 2.5 ml. Findings and caveats of the study: Findings did not support one strong IBD-associated signal or clonotype.

In the case of this clonotype: The antigen is undetermined.

Using the 5' RACE reads, TCRdb records one entry per CDR3 protein without DNA. The data show some 150,000 distinct CDR3 sequences, and the top ten clones hold about 1.2%. This receptor was identified in a human donor with ulcerative colitis or Crohn's disease, or a healthy co-twin of an affected twin (not recorded which). Material for sequencing was blood.

The CDR3 here is CASSHTSGNSGANVLTF. J is TRBJ2-6 and V is TRBV4-3; TCRdb selects TRBD2, and the lack of DNA leaves this call unchecked. This CDR3 contains 17 residues. The V gene's germline CDR1 is LGHNA and CDR2 YSLEER.